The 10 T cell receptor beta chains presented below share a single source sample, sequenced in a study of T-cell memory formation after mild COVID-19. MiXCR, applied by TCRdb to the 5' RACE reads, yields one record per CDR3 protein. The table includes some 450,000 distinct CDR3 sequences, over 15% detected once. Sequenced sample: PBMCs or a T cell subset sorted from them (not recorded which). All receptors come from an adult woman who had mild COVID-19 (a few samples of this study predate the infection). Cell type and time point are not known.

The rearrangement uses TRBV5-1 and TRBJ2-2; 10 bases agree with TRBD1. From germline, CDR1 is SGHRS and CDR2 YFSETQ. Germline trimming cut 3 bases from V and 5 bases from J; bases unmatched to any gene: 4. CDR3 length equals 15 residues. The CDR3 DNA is TGCGCCAGCAGCTGGGACAGGGGAAGGACCGGGGAGCTGTTTTTT. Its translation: CASSWDRGRTGELFF.

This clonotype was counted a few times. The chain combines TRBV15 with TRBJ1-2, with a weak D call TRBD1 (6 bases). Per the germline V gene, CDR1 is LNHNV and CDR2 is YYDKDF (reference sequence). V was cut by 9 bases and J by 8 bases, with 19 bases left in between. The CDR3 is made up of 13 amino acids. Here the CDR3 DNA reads TGTGCCACAGGTCATTTCACAGGGTACGGCTACACCTTC. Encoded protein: CATGHFTGYGYTF.

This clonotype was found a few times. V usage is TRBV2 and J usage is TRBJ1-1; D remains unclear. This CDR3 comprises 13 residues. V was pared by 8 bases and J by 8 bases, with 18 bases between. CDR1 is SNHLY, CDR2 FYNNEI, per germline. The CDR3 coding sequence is TGTGCCAGCGACCCGAACTCGATGAGGGAAGCTTTCTTT. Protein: CASDPNSMREAFF.

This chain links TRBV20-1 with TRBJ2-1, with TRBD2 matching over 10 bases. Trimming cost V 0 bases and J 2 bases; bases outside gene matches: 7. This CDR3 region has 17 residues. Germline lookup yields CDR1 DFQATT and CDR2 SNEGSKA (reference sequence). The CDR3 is CSARDREREGPYNEQFF. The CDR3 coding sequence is TGCAGTGCTAGAGATAGAGAGCGGGAGGGTCCCTACAATGAGCAGTTCTTC.

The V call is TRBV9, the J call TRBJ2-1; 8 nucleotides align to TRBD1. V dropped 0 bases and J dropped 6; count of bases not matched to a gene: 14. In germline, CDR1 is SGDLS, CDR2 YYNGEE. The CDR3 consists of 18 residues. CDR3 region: CASSVAGRAGGSPNEQFF. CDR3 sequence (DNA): TGTGCCAGCAGCGTAGCTGGCCGGGCAGGGGGCTCCCCCAATGAGCAGTTCTTC.

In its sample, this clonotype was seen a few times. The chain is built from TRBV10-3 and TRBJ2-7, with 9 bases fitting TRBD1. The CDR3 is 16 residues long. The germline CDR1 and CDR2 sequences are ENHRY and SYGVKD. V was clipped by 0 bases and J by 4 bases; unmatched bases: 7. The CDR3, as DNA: TGTGCCATCAGTGAGTCCTGGGACAGGGCAGGGTACGAGCAGTACTTC. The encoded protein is CAISESWDRAGYEQYF.

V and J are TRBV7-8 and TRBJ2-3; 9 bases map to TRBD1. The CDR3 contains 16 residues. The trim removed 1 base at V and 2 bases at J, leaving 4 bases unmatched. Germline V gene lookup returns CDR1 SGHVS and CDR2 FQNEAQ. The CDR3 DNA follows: TGTGCCAGCAGCTTAGTCGACAGGGGGGTCACAGATACGCAGTATTTT. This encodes CASSLVDRGVTDTQYF.

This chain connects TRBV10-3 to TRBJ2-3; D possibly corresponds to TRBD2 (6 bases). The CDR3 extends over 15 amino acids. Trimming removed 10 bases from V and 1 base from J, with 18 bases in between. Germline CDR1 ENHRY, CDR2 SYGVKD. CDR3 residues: CATLASDGRTDTQYF. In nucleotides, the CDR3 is TGTGCCACTCTTGCTAGCGACGGTCGCACAGATACGCAGTATTTT.

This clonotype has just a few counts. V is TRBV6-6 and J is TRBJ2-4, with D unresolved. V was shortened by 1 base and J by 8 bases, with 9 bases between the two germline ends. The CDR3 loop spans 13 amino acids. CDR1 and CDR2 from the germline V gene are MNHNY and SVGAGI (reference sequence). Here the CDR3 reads CASSYLGFDIQYF. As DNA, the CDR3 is TGTGCCAGCAGTTACTTAGGGTTTGACATTCAGTACTTC.

In DNA, the CDR3 is TGTGCCAGCAATAAGGACAGCCTCCTAGGGGGCTACACCTTC. Its translation is CASNKDSLLGGYTF. This rearrangement joins TRBV6-1 to TRBJ1-2, with TRBD1 as a possible D gene (6 bases). The CDR3 extends over 14 amino acids. The V gene lost 7 bases and the J gene lost 8 bases, with 20 bases spanning the gap. The germline V gene has CDR1 MNHNS and CDR2 SASEGT.